These 27 T cell receptor beta chains share one sample of origin, sequenced in a study of OX40 agonist ivuxolimab in advanced cancers. Profiled with immunoSEQ multiplex PCR; TCRdb holds only in-frame clones, not every one. The data hold about 130,000 clones, with under 95% observed a single time. The sequencing here drew on CD4+ or CD8+ T cells sorted from blood, taken in a trial of the OX40 agonist ivuxolimab. These receptors originate from an adult with an advanced solid tumor such as melanoma, head and neck, liver or kidney cancer.

V and J are TRBV6-4 and TRBJ2-1; D is ambiguous. Looked up from germline, CDR1 is MRHNA and CDR2 is SNTAGT. CDR3 size: 15 residues. The V gene lost 6 bases and the J gene lost 0 bases, with 12 bases spanning the gap. Here the CDR3 reads CASSVSTNSYNEQFF. In nucleotides, the CDR3 is TGTGCCAGCAGCGTCAGCACTAACTCCTACAATGAGCAGTTCTTC.

The rearrangement uses TRBV10-3 and TRBJ2-3; D is possibly TRBD1 (5 bases). CDR1 is ENHRY, CDR2 SYGVKD, per germline. The CDR3 is 14 amino acids. Between the trimmed V and J ends, which lost 7 bases and 0 bases, there was a span of 11 bases. Here the CDR3 DNA reads TGTGCCATCATGGGGCCGCCCAGCACAGATACGCAGTATTTT. Translated: CAIMGPPSTDTQYF.

V gene TRBV6-1 combines with J gene TRBJ1-3; D gene unclear. From germline, CDR1 is MNHNS and CDR2 SASEGT. CDR3 length: 14 residues. Trimming took 1 base from V and 4 from J, leaving 8 bases between them. CDR3 in amino acids: CASSEVGNGNTIYF. CDR3 DNA: TGTGCCAGCAGTGAAGTGGGGAACGGAAACACCATATATTTT.

The J gene is TRBJ1-4, the V gene TRBV5-1; the D gene is possibly TRBD1 (6 bases). CDR1 SGHRS and CDR2 YFSETQ come from the germline V gene. Trimming pared 2 bases from V and 7 bases from J, leaving 18 bases between. The CDR3 totals 16 residues. The CDR3 DNA is TGCGCCAGCAGCTTTTCGACAGGTCCTCCAAGTGAAAAACTGTTTTTT. It yields the protein CASSFSTGPPSEKLFF.

The chain uses TRBV28 and TRBJ1-3; 8 nucleotides agree with TRBD1. This CDR3 comprises 15 residues. After removal of 4 bases from V and 8 bases from J, the junction contained 10 bases not matched to a gene. Per germline, CDR1 MDHEN and CDR2 SYDVKM. This chain's CDR3 is CASSYGGTGKDTIYF. The CDR3 DNA is TGTGCCAGCAGTTACGGGGGGACAGGCAAGGACACCATATATTTT.

The chain carries TRBV21-1 and TRBJ2-5; TRBD1 is taken as the D call from the table, unchecked against the DNA. Matching the DNA end better, TRBJ2-7 makes the J call doubtful. TRBV21-1 is a recognized pseudogene. There are 16 residues in the CDR3. The CDR3 reads CASSKDRGRPTYEQYF. The CDR3 region has the DNA TGTGCCAGCAGCAAAGATAGGGGGCGACCTACCTACGAGCAGTACTTC.

This clone appeared once. This chain uses TRBV19 with TRBJ1-5; the match to TRBD1 covers 7 bases. This CDR3 is 13 amino acids long. J was trimmed by 4 bases and V by 7 bases; bases with no gene match: 4. From germline, CDR1 is LNHDA and CDR2 SQIVND (reference sequence). The CDR3 sequence is CASTGGGNQPQHF. CDR3 in DNA: TGTGCCAGTACAGGGGGAGGGAATCAGCCCCAGCATTTT.

The count of this clone is one. V gene TRBV9 combines with J gene TRBJ1-4, with TRBD1 matching over 10 bases. In germline, CDR1 is SGDLS, CDR2 YYNGEE. The CDR3 is 15 residues long. Losses at the gene ends were 4 bases for V and 5 bases for J; bases not matched to a gene: 5. CDR3 residues: CASSPRTGGNEKLFF. In DNA, the CDR3 is TGTGCCAGCAGCCCACGGACAGGGGGGAATGAAAAACTGTTTTTT.

This chain's CDR3 is CASSPSYRGLGETQYF. In DNA form, the CDR3 reads TGCGCCAGCAGCCCCTCGTACAGGGGGCTAGGAGAGACCCAGTACTTC. The V and J genes are TRBV5-1 and TRBJ2-5, with TRBD1 matching over 9 bases. Trimming removed 4 bases from V and 4 bases from J; junction bases left unmatched: 11. The length of the CDR3 is 16 residues. Looked up from germline, CDR1 is SGHRS and CDR2 is YFSETQ. Drawing the rest from reference TRBV5-1 and TRBJ2-5, the complete variable domain is KAGVTQTPRYLIKTRGQQVTLSCSPISGHRSVSWYQQTPGQGLQFLFEYFSETQRNKGNFPGRFSGRQFSNSRSEMNVSTLELGDSALYLCASSPSYRGLGETQYFGPGTRLLVL.

The chain combines TRBV10-3 with TRBJ2-7; D is ambiguous. Germline V gene data show CDR1 as ENHRY and CDR2 as SYGVKD. The CDR3 runs to 11 residues. Trimming removed 4 bases at V and 4 bases at J, with 5 bases between. CDR3 bases: TGTGCCATCAGTGTGAGGTACGAGCAGTACTTC. Its translation: CAISVRYEQYF.

This chain connects TRBV5-1 to TRBJ2-7; the D gene could be TRBD1 or TRBD2 (5 bases each). CDR1 and CDR2 (germline): SGHRS, YFSETQ. This CDR3 region has 14 residues. With 3 bases removed from V and 2 bases from J, the gap between germline ends came to 12 bases. CDR3 sequence reads: CASSSRGDPYEQYF. The CDR3 DNA sequence: TGCGCCAGCAGCTCCAGAGGGGATCCCTACGAGCAGTACTTC. The full variable domain, in which reference TRBV5-1 and TRBJ2-7 provide the parts outside the CDR3, is KAGVTQTPRYLIKTRGQQVTLSCSPISGHRSVSWYQQTPGQGLQFLFEYFSETQRNKGNFPGRFSGRQFSNSRSEMNVSTLELGDSALYLCASSSRGDPYEQYFGPGTRLTVT.

The chain recombines TRBV5-4 with TRBJ2-2; 7 bases map to TRBD2. CDR1 and CDR2 from the germline V gene are SGHNT and YYREEE (reference sequence). The CDR3 spans 15 residues. Trimming cost V 0 bases and J 2 bases; bases outside gene matches: 1. DNA of the CDR3: TGTGCCAGCAGCTTGGGCGGGAGCAACACCGGGGAGCTGTTTTTT. This translates into CASSLGGSNTGELFF.

V usage is TRBV6-1 and J usage is TRBJ2-3; D not resolved. This CDR3 contains 15 residues. Germline V CDR1 and CDR2: MNHNS, SASEGT. V lost 2 bases to trimming and J lost 8 bases, with 17 bases between them. CDR3 sequence: CASSERRPGVGTQYF. The CDR3, as DNA: TGTGCCAGCAGTGAAAGGAGACCCGGAGTTGGTACGCAGTATTTT.

The chain carries TRBV9 and TRBJ1-1; possible D gene TRBD1, 5 bases. Per germline, CDR1 SGDLS and CDR2 YYNGEE. CDR3 size: 14 residues. Trimming left V 4 bases short and J 1 base short, with 11 bases between. As DNA, the CDR3 is TGTGCCAGCAGCCCCTCCACAGGGAACACTGAAGCTTTCTTT. It specifies CASSPSTGNTEAFF.

The chain links TRBV6-1 to TRBJ1-1; D is possibly TRBD1 (6 bases). Germline CDR1 MNHNS, CDR2 SASEGT. This CDR3 comprises 13 residues. V lost 6 bases to trimming and J lost 3 bases, with 11 bases between them. The chain's CDR3 is CASRQQGHTEAFF. As DNA, the CDR3 is TGTGCCAGCAGGCAACAGGGTCACACTGAAGCTTTCTTT.

This chain connects TRBV19 to TRBJ2-1; a weak D match, TRBD2 (6 bases). CDR3 size: 15 residues. Germline V CDR1 and CDR2: LNHDA, SQIVND (reference sequence). V lost 6 bases, J lost 8 bases, and 20 bases lay in between. The CDR3 bases are TGTGCCAGTAGCTCCTCACAGCGGGTGGGGGATGAGCAGTTCTTC. It is translated as CASSSSQRVGDEQFF.

The chain uses TRBV5-4 and TRBJ1-1; the D gene is possibly TRBD1 (6 bases). The V end lost 3 bases, the J end lost 2 bases, and 8 bases lay between the germline ends. Germline V gives CDR1 SGHNT, CDR2 YYREEE (reference sequence). CDR3 length: 13 residues. The CDR3, as DNA: TGTGCCAGCAGCTGGACAGCCAACACTGAAGCTTTCTTT. Its protein is CASSWTANTEAFF.

CDR3 sequence reads: CASSSYFGTDTQYF. CDR3 in DNA: TGTGCCAGCAGTTCCTACTTTGGCACAGATACGCAGTATTTT. The chain couples TRBV6-5 to TRBJ2-3, with D unclear. V was cut by 4 bases and J by 1 base, with 9 bases left in between. The CDR3 loop spans 14 amino acids. Germline CDR1 is MNHEY and CDR2 is SVGAGI.

This clone was counted a single time. This sequence joins TRBV5-1 and TRBJ2-1; 8 positions match TRBD2. Trimming took 3 bases from V and 12 from J; bases not matched to a gene: 8. This CDR3 has 13 amino acids. The germline CDR1 and CDR2 sequences are SGHRS and YFSETQ. CDR3 in DNA: TGCGCCAGCAGCTGGGAGCGGGAGAGCGTGCAGTTCTTC. Its protein product is CASSWERESVQFF.

The chain uses TRBV27 and TRBJ1-2; TRBD1 might be the D (5 bases). This CDR3 contains 15 residues. Per germline, CDR1 MNHEY and CDR2 SMNVEV (reference sequence). Trimming removed 0 bases from V and 5 bases from J, with 13 bases in between. This CDR3 is CASSLSLGALYGYTF. In nucleotides, the CDR3 is TGTGCCAGCAGTTTATCCCTAGGGGCCTTATATGGCTACACCTTC.

This clone has more than one count but fewer than ten. CDR3 in amino acids: CASSLYSLAGGITDTQYF. CDR3 DNA sequence: TGTGCCAGCAGCTTGTACTCTTTAGCGGGAGGGATCACAGATACGCAGTATTTT. The V call is TRBV9, the J call TRBJ2-3; 11 nucleotides align to TRBD2. V was clipped by 4 bases and J by 2 bases; unmatched bases: 12. The CDR3 loop spans 18 amino acids. The germline V gene has CDR1 SGDLS and CDR2 YYNGEE.

This chain joins TRBV27 and TRBJ1-2, with TRBD1 matching 8 bases. J lost 3 bases, V lost 4 bases, and 4 bases had no gene match. The CDR3 loop spans 14 amino acids. Germline CDR1 is MNHEY and CDR2 is SMNVEV (reference sequence). For the CDR3, the DNA is TGTGCCAGCAGTTCGCAGGGGGCGGACTATGGCTACACCTTC. Residues: CASSSQGADYGYTF.

This chain connects TRBV30 to TRBJ2-1; TRBD2 aligns across 7 bases. CDR1 GTSNPN and CDR2 SVGIG come from the germline V gene (reference sequence). With V trimmed by 4 bases and J by 6 bases, 6 bases remained unmatched. This CDR3 has 13 amino acids. The CDR3, as DNA: TGTGCCTGGACCCTCAGCGGGACCAATGAGCAGTTCTTC. Protein: CAWTLSGTNEQFF.

The V call is TRBV7-2, the J call TRBJ1-2, with 8 bases identical to TRBD1. The V and J ends lost 4 bases and 2 bases, in that order; junction bases with no gene match: 3. The CDR3 is 14 amino acids. Per germline, CDR1 SGHTA and CDR2 FQGNSA. The CDR3 DNA reads TGTGCCAGCAGCTCAGGGGGCAGCAACTATGGCTACACCTTC. It yields the protein CASSSGGSNYGYTF.

This clone has only one observation. This chain connects TRBV7-9 to TRBJ1-4; the D is unclear. The CDR3 sequence is 15 residues long. Germline values: CDR1 SEHNR, CDR2 FQNEAQ (reference sequence). Trimming cost V 3 bases and J 0 bases, with 8 bases left between them. The chain's CDR3 is CASSFRASTNEKLFF. CDR3 nucleotide sequence: TGTGCCAGCAGCTTTAGGGCGTCAACTAATGAAAAACTGTTTTTT.

The chain joins TRBV2 to TRBJ2-1, with 7 bases matching TRBD2. V trimming: 3 bases; J trimming: 0 bases; junction bases outside the gene matches: 11. The CDR3 length is 18 residues. The germline CDR1 and CDR2 sequences are SNHLY and FYNNEI. This CDR3 is CASSDPTSTSSSYNEQFF. For the CDR3, the DNA is TGTGCCAGCAGTGACCCGACTAGCACGTCTAGCTCCTACAATGAGCAGTTCTTC. The complete variable domain, with remaining parts taken from reference TRBV2 and TRBJ2-1, reads EPEVTQTPSHQVTQMGQEVILRCVPISNHLYFYWYRQILGQKVEFLVSFYNNEISEKSEIFDDQFSVERPDGSNFTLKIRSTKLEDSAMYFCASSDPTSTSSSYNEQFFGPGTRLTVL.

The chain uses TRBV28 and TRBJ2-7; 7 nucleotides line up with TRBD1. Per germline, CDR1 MDHEN and CDR2 SYDVKM. This CDR3 is built from 12 residues. DNA of the CDR3: TGTGCAGGCTCGGGACAGAACTACGAGCAGTACTTC. It yields the protein CAGSGQNYEQYF.